This record concerns one T cell receptor beta chain sequence. This sample was taken from a study of blood T cell repertoires in COVID-19. Across the study: Samples of COVID-19 (acute and convalescent) were obtained from the United States, Italy and Spain. The cDNA or gDNA used as material had been derived from T cells, B-cell-depleted T cells, or PBMCs.

Germline-derived CDR1 and CDR2 are LNHDA and SQIVND (reference sequence). V shed 3 bases and J shed 4 bases, with 6 bases lying between them. This CDR3 is 12 amino acids long. Authors' data handling: Nucleated cell counts were estimated from reference gene primer amplification. Produced via immunoSEQ multiplex PCR; TCRdb's table is partial and in-frame only. The V and J calls and the clone size are those of that table, but D and trimming were determined from the DNA. The sample lists 30,000 to 40,000 clones, roughly 91% occurring once. J is TRBJ2-5 and V is TRBV19; D uncertain. This receptor was obtained from a man in his 70s with active COVID-19. The sequencing input was peripheral blood. The CDR3: CASSISRETQYF. CDR3 nucleotides: TGTGCCAGTAGTATTTCCAGAGAGACCCAGTACTTC.